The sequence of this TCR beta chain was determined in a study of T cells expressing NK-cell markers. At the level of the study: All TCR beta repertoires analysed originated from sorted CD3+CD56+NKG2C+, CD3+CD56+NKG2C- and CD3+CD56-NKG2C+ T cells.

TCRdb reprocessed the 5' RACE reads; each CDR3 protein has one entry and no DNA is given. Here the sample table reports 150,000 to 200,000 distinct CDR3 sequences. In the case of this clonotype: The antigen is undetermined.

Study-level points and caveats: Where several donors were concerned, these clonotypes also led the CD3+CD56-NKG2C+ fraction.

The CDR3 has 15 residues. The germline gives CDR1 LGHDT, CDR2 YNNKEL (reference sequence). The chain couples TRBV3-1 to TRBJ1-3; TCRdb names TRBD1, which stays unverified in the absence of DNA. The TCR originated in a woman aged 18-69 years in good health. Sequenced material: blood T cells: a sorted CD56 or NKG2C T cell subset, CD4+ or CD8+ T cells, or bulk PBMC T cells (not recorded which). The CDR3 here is CASTRGQDSRNTIYF. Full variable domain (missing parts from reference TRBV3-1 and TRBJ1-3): DTAVSQTPKYLVTQMGNDKSIKCEQNLGHDTMYWYKQDSKKFLKIMFSYNNKELIINETVPNRFSPKSPDKAHLNLHINSLELGDSAVYFCASTRGQDSRNTIYFGEGSWLTVV.